Below are 7 T cell receptor beta chains sequenced from a single sample in a study of shared clonotypes between healthy human individuals. Profiled with immunoSEQ multiplex PCR; TCRdb holds only in-frame clones, not every one. The table shows 1.6 million or so clones, with around 97% occurring only once. Input material: naive CD4+ T cells sorted from blood. Subset defined: CD45RA+ positively selected. The receptors derive from a man aged 25-40 years in good health.

J is TRBJ2-7 and V is TRBV27; tentatively, D is TRBD1 (5 bases). This CDR3 has 14 residues. Germline values: CDR1 MNHEY, CDR2 SMNVEV (reference sequence). Trimming shortened V by 0 bases and J by 5 bases, and 11 bases separated the two germline ends. The CDR3: CASSLSNAGNEQYF. CDR3 DNA: TGTGCCAGCAGTTTATCGAATGCAGGGAACGAGCAGTACTTC.

The chain combines TRBV2 with TRBJ1-1, with D unclear. This CDR3 is built from 16 residues. V lost 6 bases to trimming and J lost 8 bases, with 25 bases between them. Per the germline V gene, CDR1 is SNHLY and CDR2 is FYNNEI. The CDR3 spells CASSALLSAAGGEAFF. CDR3 in DNA: TGTGCCAGCAGCGCCCTACTCTCGGCGGCCGGAGGGGAAGCTTTCTTT.

The V and J genes are TRBV25-1 and TRBJ1-1; 7 nucleotides line up with TRBD1. The CDR3 loop spans 14 amino acids. From germline, CDR1 is MGHDK and CDR2 SYGVNS. J gave up 0 bases and V 2 bases, and 0 bases lay outside the gene matches. The CDR3 spells CASSETGVNTEAFF. The CDR3 DNA follows: TGTGCCAGCAGTGAAACAGGGGTGAACACTGAAGCTTTCTTT.

The CDR3 is CASSLESVIAGHYEQYF. CDR3 coding DNA: TGTGCCAGCAGCTTGGAATCGGTTATAGCGGGGCACTACGAGCAGTACTTC. The chain carries TRBV5-6 and TRBJ2-7, with TRBD2 identical over 8 bases. V dropped 0 bases and J dropped 3; count of bases not matched to a gene: 11. Germline V CDR1 and CDR2: SGHDT, YYEEEE. The CDR3 covers 17 residues.

The V and J genes are TRBV5-1 and TRBJ2-3, with a tentative D call TRBD2 (7 bases). Per germline, CDR1 SGHRS and CDR2 YFSETQ. The V gene lost 2 bases and the J gene lost 4 bases, with 14 bases spanning the gap. The CDR3 is 15 amino acids. The chain's CDR3 is CASSLNIGGADTQYF. The CDR3 DNA reads TGCGCCAGCAGCTTAAACATAGGGGGGGCAGATACGCAGTATTTT.

V usage is TRBV18 and J usage is TRBJ2-2, with D possibly being TRBD1 (6 bases). Deletions cut 6 bases from V and 2 bases from J, with 13 bases between. The germline CDR1 and CDR2 sequences are KGHSH and LQKENI. The CDR3 covers 15 residues. CDR3 sequence reads: CASSDPGANTGELFF. The CDR3 DNA follows: TGTGCCAGCTCGGATCCAGGGGCCAACACCGGGGAGCTGTTTTTT. Variable domain in full (rest from reference TRBV18 and TRBJ2-2): NAGVMQNPRHLVRRRGQEARLRCSPMKGHSHVYWYRQLPEEGLKFMVYLQKENIIDESGMPKERFSAEFPKEGPSILRIQQVVRGDSAAYFCASSDPGANTGELFFGEGSRLTVL.

The V and J genes are TRBV28 and TRBJ2-5; weak D call: TRBD2 (6 bases). Germline CDR1 reads MDHEN; CDR2 reads SYDVKM. The CDR3 contains 18 residues. Trimming took off 6 bases at V and 1 base at J, with 24 bases between the two ends. The CDR3 spells CASSLPLGQGGTQETQYF. Here the CDR3 DNA reads TGTGCCAGCAGCCTTCCCCTCGGGCAGGGCGGGACCCAAGAGACCCAGTACTTC.